This record covers a single T cell receptor beta chain. In its sample, this clonotype was seen a few times. Which antigen it targets is not known. Base quality data are lacking; no much larger clone is found one base away. The CDR3 spans 13 residues, from the cysteine through the phenylalanine. CDR3 DNA is the only sequence kept; it has 39 bases, read in frame from the first base. From a lookup of the germline V gene, CDR1 and CDR2 are MDHEN and SYDVKM. The V and J ends are trimmed by 4 bases and 4 bases, leaving 10 bases between them. PBMCs were isolated by Ficoll-Paque density gradient centrifugation. The sequencer listed for this sample is Illumina NovaSeq 6000. Using 5'RACE with constant-segment primers, TCRalpha and TCRbeta cDNA libraries were constructed, with sample barcodes and unique molecular identifiers added in the process. RNA was extracted from every sample with Trizol reagent. Libraries were amplified in two PCR steps, with a second sample barcode and Illumina TruSeq adapters added in the second step. Sequencing of the libraries was done on an Illumina NovaSeq, producing 2 x 150 bp paired-end reads. The published analysis was carried out like this. The reads were demultiplexed and collapsed into UMI-guided consensus sequences using migec v1.2.7. Using mixcr v2.1.11, UMI consensuses were aligned to TRA and TRB V and J templates and then assembled into clonotypes. Expanded or contracted clonotypes were those called significant by both edgeR and NoisET, with noise models trained on biological replicates. For edgeR calls, the thresholds were a false discovery rate-adjusted p below 0.01 and a log2 fold-change of 1. As an exploratory analysis of dynamics, PCA with hierarchical clustering was applied to max-normalized trajectories of the 1000 most abundant clonotypes. Separately sequenced CD4+ and CD8+ repertoires were used to assign a CD4 or CD8 phenotype to each responding clone. In-frame beta chains were kept once TCRdb had trimmed the public reads at Q25 with fastp and called clones with MiXCR. Here each entry gathers all rows of one CDR3 protein and keeps the most common genes and DNA. For this entry, the V and J calls and clone size follow TCRdb and not the study's own pipeline. The sample table shows tens of thousands of distinct CDR3 sequences, and over 12% are seen once. The top ten constitute roughly two fifths of the sample.

The entry originates in a study of T-cell memory formation after mild COVID-19 (dated by TCRdb to about 2021). Notes on the research overall: TCR sequence clusters from the two donors were largely donor specific. In two donors, T-cell clones that expanded and contracted after mild COVID-19 were followed by sequencing TCRalpha and TCRbeta repertoires longitudinally. Two young, previously healthy adult volunteers made up the cohort, one male and one female. Results and caveats for the whole study, not just this receptor: The study included only a couple of mild cases, and larger cohorts that include severe cases with pre-infection samples were judged to be necessary. From day 15 to 85, contracting clones showed balanced CD4/CD8 phenotypes, whereas a second wave of clones that expanded from day 15 to 37 leaned towards CD4+. Some responding clones were detected in pre-infection memory, suggesting pre-existing cross-reactive memory T cells joined the SARS-CoV-2 response. SARS-CoV-2 specificity of the second-wave clones peaking on day 37 was not confirmed. Contracting CD4+ clones appeared mostly in the CM and EM memory subsets, whereas CD8+ clones were enriched in EMRA.

The receptor was isolated from a man aged 18 to 30 who had mild COVID-19 (a few samples of this study predate the infection). The sample titles of this study are shuffled in the database, so cell type and time point are left out; the donor was told from shared clones. The rearranged segments are TRBV28 and TRBJ2-5; the best D guess is TRBD1, with 6 bases matching. Specimen: PBMCs or a T cell subset sorted from them (not recorded which). The CDR3 amino acid sequence is: CASSSGTRETQYF. The nucleotides read TGTGCCAGCAGTTCCGGGACAAGAGAGACCCAGTACTTC.